This T cell receptor beta chain emerged from a study of T cell responses to AZD1222 COVID-19 vaccine. Broader study findings: Sampling that yielded the repertoires occurred only after the peak T cell response.

Concerning this clone: Antigen unknown.

The CDR3 loop spans 14 amino acids. Germline V gives CDR1 MNHEY, CDR2 SMNVEV (reference sequence). Trimming took 5 bases from V and 5 from J, leaving 12 bases between them. Repertoires were generated with immunoSEQ multiplex PCR, while TCRdb's copy carries only in-frame clones and drops some. The sample holds more than 80,000 clones, about 90% seen once. Timing groups of about 4 and about 12 weeks for second doses were pooled. Sequenced here: peripheral blood, sampled 28 days after the second AZD1222 dose. This chain connects TRBV27 to TRBJ1-4; D is uncertain. The TCR sequence derives from an adult who received the AZD1222 COVID-19 vaccine. The CDR3 spells CASSNLGPNEKLFF. The CDR3 DNA reads as TGTGCCAGCAGTAACTTAGGTCCCAATGAAAAACTGTTTTTT.